Listed below are T cell receptor beta chains from one sample, sequenced in a study of OX40 agonist ivuxolimab in advanced cancers. Sequencing was performed with immunoSEQ multiplex PCR; in TCRdb, only in-frame clones are kept and a portion is missing. Here the sample spans approximately 84,000 clones, approximately 94% being singletons. The input for sequencing was CD4+ or CD8+ T cells sorted from blood, taken in a trial of the OX40 agonist ivuxolimab. Source of these receptors: an adult with an advanced solid tumor such as melanoma, head and neck, liver or kidney cancer. Both conserved end residues are part of each CDR3. The order of the fields is CDR3 protein, CDR3 DNA, J gene, clone size, V gene, D gene. A D gene is named only where the DNA matches it firmly. Clone size is not always given. Where it is, it says once, few, many or a class for expanded clones.

CASRSGSAYEQYF TGCGCCAGCAGGAGCGGGAGTGCCTACGAGCAGTACTTC TRBJ2-7 - TRBV5-1 TRBD2
CSVYDGLYGYTF TGCAGCGTTTATGATGGACTGTATGGCTACACCTTC TRBJ1-2 few TRBV29-1 -
CASSSRVDEAFF TGCGCCAGCAGCTCCAGGGTGGATGAAGCTTTCTTT TRBJ1-1 - TRBV5-1 -
CASSLAAGSVYEQYF TGTGCCAGCAGCTTGGCCGCGGGGTCGGTATACGAGCAGTACTTC TRBJ2-7 - TRBV5-8 -
CASSLSGGRSYNEQFF TGCGCCAGCAGCCTATCCGGGGGGCGGTCCTACAATGAGCAGTTCTTC TRBJ2-1 once TRBV4-1 -
CASRQRSTGELFF TGTGCCAGCAGACAGCGGAGCACCGGGGAGCTGTTTTTT TRBJ2-2 - TRBV2 -
CASSLPGLGVYEQYF TGTGCCAGCAGCCTTCCCGGACTGGGGGTATACGAGCAGTACTTC TRBJ2-7 - TRBV5-5 -
CASSLSSGSWRVGPAVGTEAFF TGTGCCAGCAGTTTATCGTCGGGGTCGTGGAGAGTAGGGCCGGCTGTGGGCACTGAAGCTTTCTTT TRBJ1-1 - TRBV27 -
CASSFGGRGRLGTDTQYF TGTGCCAGCAGCTTCGGGGGCAGGGGGCGTTTAGGCACAGATACGCAGTATTTT TRBJ2-3 - TRBV5-4 TRBD1
CAILGEGRRKTVF TGTGCCATACTAGGGGAGGGTAGACGAAAAACTGTTTTT TRBJ1-4 - TRBV2 -
CASSQPGLAGDNEQFF TGTGCCAGCAGCCAACCGGGACTAGCGGGAGACAATGAGCAGTTCTTC TRBJ2-1 - TRBV14 TRBD2
CASTPNNYGYTF TGTGCCAGTACCCCTAATAACTATGGCTACACCTTC TRBJ1-2 - TRBV19 -
CASSRRQGEGYTF TGCGCCAGCAGCCGCCGACAGGGGGAAGGCTACACCTTC TRBJ1-2 - TRBV4-1 TRBD1
CASSTSGGPYNEQFF TGTGCCAGCAGTACTAGCGGGGGCCCCTACAATGAGCAGTTCTTC TRBJ2-1 - TRBV27 TRBD2
CASSGQGPGSYEQYF TGTGCCAGTAGTGGGCAGGGACCTGGCTCCTACGAGCAGTACTTC TRBJ2-7 - TRBV19 -
CASSQERWAGAHNEQFF TGTGCCAGCAGCCAAGAGCGATGGGCGGGAGCCCACAATGAGCAGTTCTTC TRBJ2-1 - TRBV14 TRBD2
CASSPGGITLPETQYF TGTGCCAGCAGTCCGGGCGGCATTACCCTCCCGGAGACCCAGTACTTC TRBJ2-5 - TRBV27 -
CASSSGQGLKNEKLFF TGTGCCAGCAGCTCGGGACAGGGTTTAAAGAATGAAAAACTGTTTTTT TRBJ1-4 once TRBV13 TRBD1
CASSEGFLDTQYF TGCGCCAGCAGTGAGGGGTTTCTAGATACGCAGTATTTT TRBJ2-3 - TRBV10-1 -
CASSHPGTPVTDTQYF TGCGCCAGCAGCCACCCCGGGACGCCAGTTACAGATACGCAGTATTTT TRBJ2-3 - TRBV4-1 -
CASSLVGGAKTQYF TGTGCCAGCAGCTTGGTGGGGGGGGCGAAGACCCAGTACTTC TRBJ2-5 - TRBV5-4 -
CASSLTSGYEQYF TGCGCCAGCAGCTTGACTAGCGGGTACGAGCAGTACTTC TRBJ2-7 - TRBV5-1 TRBD2
CASSLPPGGITKNIQYF TGTGCCAGCAGCCTCCCCCCGGGGGGCATCACCAAAAACATTCAGTACTTC TRBJ2-4 - TRBV7-2 -
CASSSRTSGIGEQFF TGTGCCAGCAGCTCGCGGACTAGCGGGATCGGTGAGCAGTTCTTC TRBJ2-1 - TRBV11-2 TRBD2
CASSPSLSSYNEQFF TGTGCCAGTAGTCCTTCATTGAGCTCCTACAATGAGCAGTTCTTC TRBJ2-1 - TRBV19 -
CASSQGRTGIMNTEAFF TGTGCCAGCAGCCAAGGGCGAACAGGGATCATGAACACTGAAGCTTTCTTT TRBJ1-1 - TRBV4-2 -
CASSFGLAGALTDTQYF TGTGCCAGCAGCTTTGGACTAGCGGGGGCCCTAACAGATACGCAGTATTTT TRBJ2-3 - TRBV5-4 TRBD2
CASSLLLGDGELFF TGTGCCAGCAGCTTACTTTTGGGGGACGGGGAGCTGTTTTTT TRBJ2-2 - TRBV11-2 -
CASSHAGLVFGNTEAFF TGTGCCAGTAGCCATGCGGGGCTTGTTTTTGGGAACACTGAAGCTTTCTTT TRBJ1-1 once TRBV19 -
CASSYKRTGSYNEQFF TGTGCCAGCAGTTACAAGAGGACAGGCTCCTACAATGAGCAGTTCTTC TRBJ2-1 - TRBV6-5 TRBD1
CASSSHSYEQYF TGTGCCAGCAGTTCACACTCCTACGAGCAGTACTTC TRBJ2-7 - TRBV6-5 -
CASSPGRGVYEQYF TGTGCCAGCAGCCCCGGGAGGGGAGTATACGAGCAGTACTTC TRBJ2-7 - TRBV11-2 TRBD2
CASSHPGIGEQYF TGTGCCAGCAGTCACCCAGGTATCGGCGAGCAGTACTTC TRBJ2-7 - TRBV2 -
CASSLGGVYGYTF TGCGCCAGCAGCTTGGGAGGGGTCTATGGCTACACCTTC TRBJ1-2 - TRBV5-1 -
CAISESGGNEQFF TGTGCCATCAGTGAGTCTGGGGGCAATGAGCAGTTCTTC TRBJ2-1 - TRBV10-3 -
CSVVMGWSYEQYF TGCAGCGTTGTCATGGGGTGGAGCTACGAGCAGTACTTC TRBJ2-7 - TRBV29-1 -
CASSYGRDGYTF TGTGCCAGCAGTTACGGCCGAGATGGCTACACCTTC TRBJ1-2 - TRBV6-6 -
CATAASTGPFITIYF TGTGCCACCGCAGCGTCGACAGGGCCCTTTATCACCATATATTTT TRBJ1-3 - TRBV15 TRBD1
CASSFSGRSPEAFF TGTGCCAGCAGTTTCTCGGGACGGAGTCCTGAAGCTTTCTTT TRBJ1-1 - TRBV28 -
CASSFGQGRQPQHF TGTGCCAGCAGCTTCGGACAGGGACGACAGCCCCAGCATTTT TRBJ1-5 - TRBV5-6 TRBD1
CASSLGGNPYEQYF TGTGCCAGCAGCTTAGGAGGGAACCCCTACGAGCAGTACTTC TRBJ2-7 - TRBV7-9 -
CASSPGLAVYNEQFF TGTGCCAGCAGCCCTGGACTAGCGGTGTACAATGAGCAGTTCTTC TRBJ2-1 - TRBV7-2 TRBD2
CASSFGVDTQYF TGTGCCAGCAGCTTCGGGGTAGATACGCAGTATTTT TRBJ2-3 few TRBV7-9 -
CASSLRKQGSEKLFF TGTGCCAGCAGCTTACGAAAACAGGGTAGTGAAAAACTGTTTTTT TRBJ1-4 - TRBV11-2 -
CARLSQKGDTEAFF TGTGCCCGGCTTTCCCAAAAAGGGGACACTGAAGCTTTCTTT TRBJ1-1 - TRBV21-1 -
CASNGLVRYEQYF TGTGCCAGCAATGGACTAGTTAGGTACGAGCAGTACTTC TRBJ2-7 - TRBV2 TRBD2
CASSTGTGDYEQYF TGTGCCAGTAGTACCGGGACAGGGGATTACGAGCAGTACTTC TRBJ2-7 - TRBV19 TRBD1
CASSLATGSDTQYF TGTGCCAGCAGCTTAGCTACAGGGTCAGATACGCAGTATTTT TRBJ2-3 - TRBV7-9 -
CASLRGNTEAFF TGTGCCAGCTTGAGGGGGAACACTGAAGCTTTCTTT TRBJ1-1 once TRBV13 -
CASSSGTGRYTF TGTGCCAGCAGCTCGGGGACTGGGAGGTACACCTTC TRBJ1-2 once TRBV5-6 -
CASSQAGGLGDTQYF TGCGCCAGCAGCCAAGCAGGGGGCTTAGGAGATACGCAGTATTTT TRBJ2-3 - TRBV4-1 TRBD1
CASSSRQRRDTQYF TGTGCCAGCAGCTCTCGACAGAGACGAGATACGCAGTATTTT TRBJ2-3 - TRBV11-3 -
CASSLGLLNTEAFF TGTGCCAGCAGCTTAGGACTCCTGAACACTGAAGCTTTCTTT TRBJ1-1 - TRBV5-6 -
CASSLYYSYEQYF TGTGCCAGCAGTTTATACTACTCCTACGAGCAGTACTTC TRBJ2-7 - TRBV27 -
CASSTLTIGSYNEQFF TGTGCCAGTAGTACTCTGACGATTGGGTCCTACAATGAGCAGTTCTTC TRBJ2-1 once TRBV19 -
CASSQGGDGYTF TGCGCCAGCAGCCAAGGGGGGGATGGCTACACCTTC TRBJ1-2 - TRBV4-3 -
CASSLPPQLLGETQYF TGTGCCAGCAGCTTGCCTCCACAATTACTGGGGGAGACCCAGTACTTC TRBJ2-5 - TRBV5-6 -